This T cell receptor beta chain was obtained from a study of cytomegalovirus exposure and HLA in healthy donors (dated by TCRdb to about 2017). Study-wide context: According to an earlier analysis of 450 to 650 of the donors, some 170 million T cells yielded 120 million or so unique TCR beta sequences and approximately 300 Gb of sequence data. Because of strong linkage in the cohort, 4 to 6 DR-DQ haplotypes were treated as single units for association and clustering. A later genetic analysis took genome-wide SNP genotypes for about 55% of the 666 donors and used that subset as a discovery cohort. Donor age, sex, ethnicity and CMV serostatus were compiled alongside the repertoire data. Using immunosequencing, the study profiled T cell repertoires from 640 or so subjects and related those repertoires to cytomegalovirus serostatus. Among the roughly 370 genotyped donors, 75% to 90% belonged to the genetic ancestry cluster associated with self-reported Caucasian donors. All discovery cohort repertoires had been generated using a single sequencing platform. Besides the first cohort of 500 to 700 subjects, a separate validation cohort made up of 95 to 150 different subjects was used. To decide whether each TCR beta V gene segment behaved as functional or pseudogenic, an earlier analysis of several hundred of the donors relied on high-throughput TCR beta sequencing. Class I and class II HLA loci were covered by the typing at four-digit resolution. A later analysis re-examined previously published TCR beta repertoires from about 700 donors and added high-resolution HLA genotyping to investigate patterns of TCR occurrence. The study aimed to test whether signatures of past pathogen exposure could be identified by cataloging public T cell receptors. Roughly 300 gigabases of sequencing data and around 88 million unique TCR sequences made up an early release that covered approximately 620 HLA-typed donors. The study combined high-throughput TCR immunosequencing, statistical association of individual TCRs with disease status, and machine learning to predict cytomegalovirus infection status. In the later analysis, no new phenotypic data were used to find candidate immune exposures; instead, reliance was placed on TCR beta sequences and their occurrence across donors. The number of donors typed differed by locus, with 629-630 for A, B, C, DRB1 and DQB1, around 500 for DQA1, 606 for DPA1, and some 440 for DPB1. Across about 370 genotyped donors of the cohort, an average of about 220,000 unique TCR beta nucleotide sequences per donor were sequenced, and roughly 20% of those sequences were non-productive. Beyond this particular receptor, the publication reports: A further reported finding was that TCR beta sequences accurately predicted the HLA-A and HLA-B alleles for most subjects in the first cohort. Only TCR beta chains were sequenced in this cohort, and the absence of alpha or paired-chain data limited detectable features. The authors suggested that the approach could potentially be extended to other disease states and immunological phenotypes. According to a later analysis, parvovirus B19, influenza, CMV and Epstein-Barr virus appeared linked to several top co-occurrence clusters. A cluster of highly shared sequence variants was judged likely to be a technical artifact of the sequencing pipeline. Because counts were too low, seventeen rarely observed V segments, including chromosome 9 orphons, were left out of the earlier analysis of some 600 of the donors. Immune exposure information for the cohort was limited to CMV serostatus. Correlated functional status among segregating V segments might reflect linkage disequilibrium, but an unknown experimental factor could not be ruled out. The 87-base-pair reads could not distinguish some IMGT-functional V segments, including TRBV6-2 and TRBV6-3, so those segments were excluded. Sequencing depth was assumed to be roughly uniform across donors in the presence/absence analyses, though that assumption may not hold. According to a later analysis, TCR association rates differed among HLA loci, with DRB1 alleles showing the most associated TCRs and HLA-C alleles showing the fewest. A later analysis associated roughly 17,000 TCR beta sequences with specific HLA alleles at a false discovery rate of 0.05. In the study, around 150 TCR beta chains were listed as associated with cytomegalovirus. While some public TCRs were present in many individuals, most TCR sequences turned up only very rarely across donors. Because HLA typing was unavailable for some donors at each locus, only the typed subset was used in association tests. According to a later genetic analysis, donors in an Asian-associated ancestry cluster had fewer N-insertions in productive TCRs than the approximately 650-donor mean. In an earlier analysis of several hundred of the donors, most TCR beta V segments were observed in productive rearrangements about 87% or about 30% of the time, broadly matching IMGT annotations. Cytomegalovirus status was reported to be diagnosed by the classifier with high specificity and sensitivity in both the original and validation cohorts. A later genetic analysis associated a missense DCLRE1C variant with V-gene and J-gene trimming of TCR beta chains, and an independent cohort replicated the association. In vitro tests confirmed that three of the cytomegalovirus-associated TCR beta chains recognize cytomegalovirus antigens. Most CMV-associated TCR beta chains appeared to be HLA-restricted in a later analysis, and the HLA associations seemed to be driven largely by CMV exposure. Strong co-occurrence of HLA alleles, especially DR and DQ, made assigning TCR associations to individual alleles difficult. In a later analysis, HLA-associated TCR beta chains were found to be more clonally expanded and to have lower generation probabilities than equally common non-associated chains.

The CDR3 spans 13 residues, from the cysteine through the phenylalanine. The kept DNA is CDR3 alone, 39 bases in frame from the first base. Looking up the germline V gene yields CDR1 MGHRA and CDR2 YSYEKL. At the junction V is shortened by 0 bases and J by 5 bases, with 5 bases in between. On this clone itself: Its antigen is still unknown. No clone much larger than this one lies a single base away; base qualities are absent.

Receptor amplification or capture employed the immunoSEQ multiplex PCR assay. The multiplex PCR relied on a mix of 60 forward primers for TCR Vbeta segments and 13 reverse primers for TCR Jbeta segments. A multiplex PCR assay on genomic DNA amplified the CDR3 region of rearranged TCR beta genes. The Illumina HiSeq System was used to sequence the amplified TCR beta libraries as 87-base-pair reads. In the original analysis: In a later analysis, 70 million to 95 million unique TCR beta chains were counted across the approximately 640 repertoires, and roughly 10 million of these chains were shared by at least two donors. Raw reads were error-corrected and collapsed into unique sequences by a nearest-neighbor algorithm in which closely related sequences were merged to remove PCR and sequencing errors. V, D and J gene segments were assigned by aligning CDR3 sequences to IMGT reference sequences. For a sequence to be retained, at least a six-nucleotide match to both a V gene segment and a J gene segment was required. A rearrangement was called productive if the CDR3 had no stop codons and remained in frame with V and J, and every other rearrangement was called non-productive. CDR3 was defined by IMGT convention, running from the second conserved V-encoded cysteine to the conserved J-encoded phenylalanine. The earlier analysis of approximately 500 of the donors excluded sequences that lacked an unambiguous match to a single V gene segment. In an earlier analysis of some 590 of the donors, a V segment was called functional when productive rearrangements were above 56.7%, and segregating when the standard deviation between donors exceeded 5%. To diagnose cytomegalovirus status from the catalog of TCR beta chain sequences, a statistical classification framework was built. A later analysis assigned V and J genes by comparing TCR nucleotide sequences with IMGT/GENE-DB human TR gene sequences. The TCRdist pipeline was used in a later analysis to assign CDR3 sequences and most-parsimonious VDJ recombination scenarios. In a later analysis, each TCR beta chain was defined by its CDR3 amino acid sequence together with its V-gene family, and reads lacking a unique V-gene family were excluded. In a later analysis, nearly 600 highly shared, low-generation-probability nucleotide sequences were removed to address suspected cross-contamination and a sequencing artifact. In a later analysis, a clonal expansion index was calculated for each public chain from normalized within-repertoire ranks of inferred template counts. A later analysis computed generation probabilities with a VDJ recombination model fitted to out-of-frame rearrangements, and checked the results against IGoR. In a later analysis, TCR-TCR, TCR-HLA and TCR-CMV co-occurrence was scored with hypergeometric tests, and a repertoire-size bias correction was applied to TCR pairs. A later analysis estimated false discovery rates by permuting HLA or CMV assignments 20 times. In a later analysis, co-occurring TCRs were grouped with DBSCAN, and TCRdist sequence similarity was added when clustering was performed within HLA-allele-positive subsets. Repertoires with fewer than 30,000 or more than 120,000 public chains were left out of co-occurrence clustering, as were five repertoires with anomalous nucleotide sharing. TCRdb's version of the immuneACCESS table is confined to in-frame rearrangements and falls short of the full clone set. An unresolved V gene accounts for under half of the shortfall where checked; the remainder is of unknown origin. Clonal size and the V and J genes are those of that table, whereas D and trimming came from the DNA. The sample includes more than 90,000 clones, with more than 75% observed a single time. The top ten constitute roughly 8.8% of the sample.

In total, approximately 610 healthy bone marrow donors made up the cohort. Cohort members were all nominally healthy when sampled, although unrecorded immune exposures were likely present. CMV serostatus was positive for 289 and negative for about half of the roughly 700 cohort members, and was not recorded for this donor. Every donor gave a peripheral blood sample, and the peripheral blood mononuclear cells from that sample were used for TCR beta sequencing. Genomic DNA was extracted from the blood cell samples with the Qiagen DNeasy Blood Extraction Kit. The TCR originated in a human donor in good health. The material sequenced was PBMCs. This chain joins TRBV4-1 to TRBJ1-5, with the D gene uncertain. The bases read TGCGCCAGCAGCCAAGAAGAGCATCAGCCCCAGCATTTT. Translation gives CASSQEEHQPQHF.